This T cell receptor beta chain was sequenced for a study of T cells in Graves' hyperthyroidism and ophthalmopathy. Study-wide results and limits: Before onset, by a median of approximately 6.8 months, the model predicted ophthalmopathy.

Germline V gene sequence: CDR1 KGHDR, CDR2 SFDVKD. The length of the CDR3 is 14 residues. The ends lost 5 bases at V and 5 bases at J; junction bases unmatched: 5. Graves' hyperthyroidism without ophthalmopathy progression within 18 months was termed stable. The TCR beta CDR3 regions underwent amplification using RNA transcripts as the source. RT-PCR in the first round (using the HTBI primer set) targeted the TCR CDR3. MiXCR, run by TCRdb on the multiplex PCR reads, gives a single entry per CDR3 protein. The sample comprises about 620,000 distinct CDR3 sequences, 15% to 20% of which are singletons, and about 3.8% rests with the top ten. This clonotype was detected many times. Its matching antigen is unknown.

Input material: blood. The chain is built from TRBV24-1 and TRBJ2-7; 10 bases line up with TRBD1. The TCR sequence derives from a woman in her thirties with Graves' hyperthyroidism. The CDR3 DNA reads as TGTGCCACCAGTGGGCTGGGACAGGGGAACGAGCAGTACTTC. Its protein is CATSGLGQGNEQYF.